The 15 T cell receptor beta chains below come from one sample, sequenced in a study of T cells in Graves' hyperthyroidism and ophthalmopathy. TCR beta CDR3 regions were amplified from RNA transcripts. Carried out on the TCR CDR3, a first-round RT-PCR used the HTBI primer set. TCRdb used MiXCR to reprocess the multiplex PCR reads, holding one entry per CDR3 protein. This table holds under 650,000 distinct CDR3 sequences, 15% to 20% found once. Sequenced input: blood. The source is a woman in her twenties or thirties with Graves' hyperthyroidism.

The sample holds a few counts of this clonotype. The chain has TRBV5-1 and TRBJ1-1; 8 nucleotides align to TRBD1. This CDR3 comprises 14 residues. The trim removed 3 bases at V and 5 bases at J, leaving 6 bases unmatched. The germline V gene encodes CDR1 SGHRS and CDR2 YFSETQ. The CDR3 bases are TGCGCCAGCAGCTGGGACAGGCGGGGGACTGAAGCTTTCTTT. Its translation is CASSWDRRGTEAFF.

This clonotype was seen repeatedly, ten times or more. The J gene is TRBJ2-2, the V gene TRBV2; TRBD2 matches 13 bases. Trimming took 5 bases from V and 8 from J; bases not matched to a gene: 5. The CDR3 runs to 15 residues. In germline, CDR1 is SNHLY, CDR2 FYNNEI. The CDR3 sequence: CASSRTSGRQGELFF. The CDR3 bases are TGTGCCAGCAGTCGGACTAGCGGGAGACAGGGGGAGCTGTTTTTT.

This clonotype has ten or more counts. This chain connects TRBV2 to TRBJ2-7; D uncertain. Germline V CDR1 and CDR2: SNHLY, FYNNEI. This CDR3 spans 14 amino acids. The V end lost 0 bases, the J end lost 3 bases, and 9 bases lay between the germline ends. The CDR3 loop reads CASSEAQTVYEQYF. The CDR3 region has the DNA TGTGCCAGCAGTGAAGCGCAGACCGTCTACGAGCAGTACTTC.

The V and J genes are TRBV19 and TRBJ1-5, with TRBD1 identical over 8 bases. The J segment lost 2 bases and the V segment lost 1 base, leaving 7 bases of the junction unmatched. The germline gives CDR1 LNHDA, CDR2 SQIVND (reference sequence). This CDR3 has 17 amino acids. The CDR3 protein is CASSIGTDRVGNQPQHF. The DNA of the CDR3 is TGTGCCAGTAGTATAGGAACGGACAGGGTGGGCAATCAGCCCCAGCATTTT.

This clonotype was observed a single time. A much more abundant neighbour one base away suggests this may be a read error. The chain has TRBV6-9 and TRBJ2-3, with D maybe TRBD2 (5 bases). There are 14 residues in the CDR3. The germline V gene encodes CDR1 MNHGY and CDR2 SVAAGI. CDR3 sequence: CDSSYSGSADTQYF. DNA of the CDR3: TGTGACAGCAGTTATTCGGGGTCCGCAGATACGCAGTATTTT.

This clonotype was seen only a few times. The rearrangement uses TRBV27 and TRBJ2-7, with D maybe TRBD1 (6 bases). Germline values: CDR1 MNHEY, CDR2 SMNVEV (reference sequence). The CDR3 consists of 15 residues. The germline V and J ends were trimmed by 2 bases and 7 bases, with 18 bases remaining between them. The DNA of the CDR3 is TGTGCCAGCAGTTTAAACAGGGTGCAACCTGGGGAGCAGTACTTC. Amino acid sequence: CASSLNRVQPGEQYF.

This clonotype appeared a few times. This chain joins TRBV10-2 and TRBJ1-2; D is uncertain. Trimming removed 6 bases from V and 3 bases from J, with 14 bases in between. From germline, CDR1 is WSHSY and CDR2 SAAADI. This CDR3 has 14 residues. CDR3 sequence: CASRVPGVDYGYTF. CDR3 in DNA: TGCGCCAGCAGGGTTCCGGGAGTTGACTATGGCTACACCTTC.

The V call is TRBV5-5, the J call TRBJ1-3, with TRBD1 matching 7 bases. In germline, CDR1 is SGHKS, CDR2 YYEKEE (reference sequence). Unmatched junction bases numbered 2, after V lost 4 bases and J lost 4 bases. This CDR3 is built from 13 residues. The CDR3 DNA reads TGTGCCAGCAGCCCGGACAGGGGAAACACCATATATTTT. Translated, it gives CASSPDRGNTIYF.

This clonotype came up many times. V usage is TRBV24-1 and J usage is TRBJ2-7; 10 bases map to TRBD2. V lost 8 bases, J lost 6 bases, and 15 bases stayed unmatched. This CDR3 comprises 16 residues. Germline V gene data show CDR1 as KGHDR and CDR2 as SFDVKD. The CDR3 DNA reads TGTGCCACCACGCCACCCGGGACTAGCGCCTCCGCCGAGCAGTACTTC. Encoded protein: CATTPPGTSASAEQYF.

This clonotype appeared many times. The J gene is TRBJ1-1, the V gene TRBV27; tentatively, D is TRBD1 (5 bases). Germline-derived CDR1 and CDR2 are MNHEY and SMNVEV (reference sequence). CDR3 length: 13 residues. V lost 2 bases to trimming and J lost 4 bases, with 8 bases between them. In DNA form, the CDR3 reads TGTGCCAGCAGTTTAGCACAGGCCACTGAAGCTTTCTTT. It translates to CASSLAQATEAFF.

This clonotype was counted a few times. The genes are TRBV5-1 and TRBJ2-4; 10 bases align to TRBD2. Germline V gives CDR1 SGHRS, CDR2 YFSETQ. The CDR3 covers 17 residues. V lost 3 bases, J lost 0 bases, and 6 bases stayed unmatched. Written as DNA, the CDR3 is TGCGCCAGCAGCTCGGGACTAGCGTCTCTAGCCAAAAACATTCAGTACTTC. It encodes CASSSGLASLAKNIQYF.

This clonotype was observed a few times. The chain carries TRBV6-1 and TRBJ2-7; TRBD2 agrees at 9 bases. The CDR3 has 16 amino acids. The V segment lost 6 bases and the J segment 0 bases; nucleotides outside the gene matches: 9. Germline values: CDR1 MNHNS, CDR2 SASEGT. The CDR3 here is CASSQAFSGSSYEQYF. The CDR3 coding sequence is TGTGCCAGCAGCCAGGCCTTTAGCGGGAGCTCCTACGAGCAGTACTTC.

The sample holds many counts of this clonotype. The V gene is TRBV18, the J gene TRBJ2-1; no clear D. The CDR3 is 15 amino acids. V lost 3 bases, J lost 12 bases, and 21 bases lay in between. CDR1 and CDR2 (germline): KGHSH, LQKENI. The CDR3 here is CASSPLDPTLKGQFF. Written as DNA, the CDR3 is TGTGCCAGCTCACCTTTAGACCCTACGCTAAAAGGGCAGTTCTTC.

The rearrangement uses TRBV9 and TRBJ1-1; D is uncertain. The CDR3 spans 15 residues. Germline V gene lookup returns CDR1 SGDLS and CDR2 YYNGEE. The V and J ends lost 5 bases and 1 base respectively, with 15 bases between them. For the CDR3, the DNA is TGTGCCAGCAGGGCCCTAGAAGCCCAGAACACTGAAGCTTTCTTT. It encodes CASRALEAQNTEAFF.

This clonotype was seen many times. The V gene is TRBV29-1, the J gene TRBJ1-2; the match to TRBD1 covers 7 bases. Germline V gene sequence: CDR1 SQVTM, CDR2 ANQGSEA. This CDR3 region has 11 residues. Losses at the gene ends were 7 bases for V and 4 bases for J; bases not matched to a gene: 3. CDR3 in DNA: TGCAGCGACAGGGGCAGCTATGGCTACACCTTC. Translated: CSDRGSYGYTF.